This T cell receptor (beta chain) stems from a study of beta chain features in type 1 diabetes. For the study at large: Over all samples combined, some 110 million sorted cells were examined.

General study points: All four CD4+ subsets of Type 1 diabetes patients contained TCRB CDR3s that were moderately but significantly shorter.

Expressed TCRB transcripts were sequenced after all isolated RNA was converted to cDNA. The repertoire was sequenced with immunoSEQ multiplex PCR; TCRdb's copy has only in-frame clones and lacks some. The profile covers more than 300,000 clones, with over 9% appearing a single time and approximately 0.6% taken by the ten largest. V was cut by 1 base and J by 1 base, with 11 bases left in between. The CDR3 runs 16 residues. From germline, CDR1 is SGHTA and CDR2 FQGNSA. Sorting based on CD45RO/CCR7/CD25/CD127/CD95/CD27 separated CD4+ naive, central memory, regulatory and stem cell-like memory cells. Note on this clone: Its cognate antigen is unknown.

The sequence was obtained from a man aged 25 to 40 with type 1 diabetes. The sample taken for sequencing was central memory CD4+ T cells from blood. This chain links TRBV7-2 with TRBJ2-4; D tentatively reads TRBD1 or TRBD2 (5 bases each). CDR3 coding DNA: TGTGCCAGCAGCTTAGTGGGGGATGCGGCCAAAAACATTCAGTACTTC. The encoded protein is CASSLVGDAAKNIQYF.